This TCR beta chain stems from a study of technical replicates of blood from four donors. This CDR3 has 16 residues. Germline lookup yields CDR1 MNHNS and CDR2 SASEGT. Trimming cost V 4 bases and J 0 bases, with 10 bases left between them. Assay used: immunoSEQ multiplex PCR; TCRdb lists only in-frame clones, some missing. The sample lists 70,000 to 85,000 clones; about 97% were seen once. The sequence derives from a human donor in good health. This chain uses TRBV6-1 with TRBJ1-6; D ambiguous. Sequenced input: T cells isolated from PBMCs. Written as DNA, the CDR3 is TGTGCCAGCAGTGTTCTCATCAGCTCCTATAATTCACCCCTCCACTTT. As protein: CASSVLISSYNSPLHF.